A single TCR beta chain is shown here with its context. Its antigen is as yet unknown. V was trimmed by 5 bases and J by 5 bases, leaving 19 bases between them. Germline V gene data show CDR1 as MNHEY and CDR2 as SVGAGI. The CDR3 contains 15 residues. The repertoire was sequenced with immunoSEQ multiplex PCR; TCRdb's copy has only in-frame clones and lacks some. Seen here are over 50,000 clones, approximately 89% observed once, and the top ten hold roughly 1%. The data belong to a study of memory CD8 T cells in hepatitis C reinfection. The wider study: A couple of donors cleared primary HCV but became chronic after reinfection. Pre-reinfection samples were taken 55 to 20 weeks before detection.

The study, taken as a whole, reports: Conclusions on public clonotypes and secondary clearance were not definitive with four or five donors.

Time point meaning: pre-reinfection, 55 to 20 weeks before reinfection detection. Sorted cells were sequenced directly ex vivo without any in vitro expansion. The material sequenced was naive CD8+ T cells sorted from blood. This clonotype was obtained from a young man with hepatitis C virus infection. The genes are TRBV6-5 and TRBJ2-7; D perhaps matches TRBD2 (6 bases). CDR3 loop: CASSPLSGRVNEQYF. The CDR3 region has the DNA TGTGCCAGCAGTCCTCTTAGCGGTAGGGTAAACGAGCAGTACTTC.